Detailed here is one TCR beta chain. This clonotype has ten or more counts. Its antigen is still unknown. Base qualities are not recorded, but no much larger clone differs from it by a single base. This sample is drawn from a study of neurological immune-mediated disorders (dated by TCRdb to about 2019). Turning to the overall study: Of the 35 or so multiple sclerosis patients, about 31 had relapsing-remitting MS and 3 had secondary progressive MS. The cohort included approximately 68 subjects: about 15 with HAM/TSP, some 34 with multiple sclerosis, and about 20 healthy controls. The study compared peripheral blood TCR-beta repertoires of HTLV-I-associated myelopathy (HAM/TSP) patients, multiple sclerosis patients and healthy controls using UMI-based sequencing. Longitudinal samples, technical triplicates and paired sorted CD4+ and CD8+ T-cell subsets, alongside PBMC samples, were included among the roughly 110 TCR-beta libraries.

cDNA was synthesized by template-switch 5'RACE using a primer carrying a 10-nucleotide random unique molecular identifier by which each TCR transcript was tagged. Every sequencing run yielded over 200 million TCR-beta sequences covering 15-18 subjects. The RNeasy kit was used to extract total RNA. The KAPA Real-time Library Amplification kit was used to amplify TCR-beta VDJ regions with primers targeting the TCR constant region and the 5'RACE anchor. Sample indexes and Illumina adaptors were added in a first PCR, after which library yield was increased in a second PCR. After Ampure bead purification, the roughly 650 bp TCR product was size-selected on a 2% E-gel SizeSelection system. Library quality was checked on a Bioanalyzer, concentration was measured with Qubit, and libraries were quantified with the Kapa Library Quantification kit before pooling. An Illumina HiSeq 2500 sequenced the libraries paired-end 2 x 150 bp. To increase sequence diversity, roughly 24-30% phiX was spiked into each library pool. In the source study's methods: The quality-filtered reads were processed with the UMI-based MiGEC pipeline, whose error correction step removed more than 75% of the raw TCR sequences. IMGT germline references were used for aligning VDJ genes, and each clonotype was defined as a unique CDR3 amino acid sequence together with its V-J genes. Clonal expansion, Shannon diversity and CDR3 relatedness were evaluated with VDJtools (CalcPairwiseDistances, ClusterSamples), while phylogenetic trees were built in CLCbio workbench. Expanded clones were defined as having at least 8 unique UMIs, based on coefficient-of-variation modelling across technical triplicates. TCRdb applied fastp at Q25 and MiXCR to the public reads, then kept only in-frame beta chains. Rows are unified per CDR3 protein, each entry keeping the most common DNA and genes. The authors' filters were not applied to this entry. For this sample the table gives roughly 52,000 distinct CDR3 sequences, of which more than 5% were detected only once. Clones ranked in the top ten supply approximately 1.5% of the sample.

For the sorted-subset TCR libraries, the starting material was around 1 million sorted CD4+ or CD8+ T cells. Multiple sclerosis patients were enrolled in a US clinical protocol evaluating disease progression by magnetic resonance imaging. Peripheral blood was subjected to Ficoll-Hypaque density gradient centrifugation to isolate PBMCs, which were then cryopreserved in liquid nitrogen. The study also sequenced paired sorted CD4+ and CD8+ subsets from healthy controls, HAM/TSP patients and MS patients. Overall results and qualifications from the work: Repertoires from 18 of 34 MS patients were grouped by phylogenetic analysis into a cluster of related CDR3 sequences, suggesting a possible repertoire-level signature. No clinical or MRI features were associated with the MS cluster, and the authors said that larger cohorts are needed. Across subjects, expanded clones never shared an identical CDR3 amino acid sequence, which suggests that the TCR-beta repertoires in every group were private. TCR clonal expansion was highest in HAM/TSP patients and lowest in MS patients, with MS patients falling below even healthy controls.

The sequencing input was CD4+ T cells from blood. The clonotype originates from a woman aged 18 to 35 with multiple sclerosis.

The bases are TGCGCCAGCAGTCGAAGCGGGGGGGCCGGAGATACGCAGTATTTT. It translates as CASSRSGGAGDTQYF. This chain joins TRBV10-1 to TRBJ2-3, with TRBD2 identical over 10 junction bases. The CDR3 has 15 amino acids, counting the end cysteine and phenylalanine. Only the CDR3 portion is preserved as DNA: 45 bases, with reading frame beginning at the first base. The germline V gene (reference sequence) yields WNHNN for CDR1 and SYGVQD for CDR2. Compared with germline, V lacks 5 bases and J lacks 5 bases; bases without a gene match: 7.